This T cell receptor (beta chain) was profiled in a study of cytomegalovirus exposure and HLA in healthy donors. General study findings and limits: The study recorded 160 or so TCR beta chains that were cytomegalovirus-associated. Specificity of a few CMV-associated chains for CMV antigens was verified in vitro. Some public TCRs appeared in many individuals, while most sequences were rare.

Trimming took off 6 bases at V and 0 bases at J, with 20 bases between the two ends. Per germline, CDR1 MDHEN and CDR2 SYDVKM. The CDR3 extends over 18 amino acids. As concerns this clone: Its antigen is as yet unknown.

Here immunoSEQ multiplex PCR was the method, and the copy in TCRdb shows in-frame clones only, minus some. The sample comprises under 200,000 clones, roughly nine tenths of which are singletons, and roughly 4.2% rests with the top ten. Sequencing input: PBMCs. This chain links TRBV28 with TRBJ1-4; D unclear. This TCR derives from a man younger than 35 in good health and CMV-seropositive. The DNA for the CDR3 is TGTGCCAGCAGCCCCTTGTGGCGGAAAACTGCAACTAATGAAAAACTGTTTTTT. It codes for CASSPLWRKTATNEKLFF.